This TCR beta chain emerged from a study of cytomegalovirus exposure and HLA in healthy donors. Study information: An early data release held around 80 million unique TCRs from HLA-typed donors. General study results and limits: When analyzed later, a missense DCLRE1C variant was found to be linked to TCR beta V- and J-gene trimming. Data from an earlier analysis indicated that most TCR beta V segments were productive either about 87% or about 30% of the time. The study listed under 200 cytomegalovirus-associated TCR beta chains.

The CDR3 is made up of 15 amino acids. J lost 4 bases, V lost 2 bases, and 6 bases had no gene match. In germline, CDR1 is MNHNY, CDR2 SVGAGI (reference sequence). Turning to this clone: The antigen remains unidentified.

Use of 60 Vbeta and 13 Jbeta primers characterized the PCR. Produced via immunoSEQ multiplex PCR; TCRdb's table is partial and in-frame only. The sample includes 100,000 to 150,000 clones, 77% of them seen just once. The sample comprised PBMCs. The V gene is TRBV6-6, the J gene TRBJ2-7; 9 bases are a match to TRBD1. The clonotype originates from a woman in her forties in good health and CMV-seropositive. Here the CDR3 DNA reads TGTGCCAGCAGTTACCCTACAGGGGGCGAATACGAGCAGTACTTC. It translates to CASSYPTGGEYEQYF.